This T cell receptor beta chain was sequenced during a study of shared clonotypes between healthy human individuals. Study outcomes and limitations: Generation probabilities of non-shared clonotypes were lower (relative to those shared by all four donors).

Naive-designated CD8 cells lacked CD45RO, were positively enriched for CCR7, and omitted terminally differentiated effector memory CD45RA+ cells. Study processing details: Junction-only sequences produced by ImmunoSEQ had no quality scores, so filtering differed. TCRdb keeps only in-frame clones here, not all; method: immunoSEQ multiplex PCR. The V and J calls and clone size come from that table; D and trimming were worked out from the DNA. Of hundreds of thousands of clones in the sample, about 96% were seen once. On this clone itself: Its antigen is unknown.

Sample: naive CD8+ T cells sorted from blood. This sequence originates from a woman aged 25 to 39 in good health.

This chain's CDR3 is CASSFSGENTEAFF. The CDR3 DNA reads TGTGCCAGCAGTTTTTCGGGAGAGAACACTGAAGCTTTCTTT. The V and J genes are TRBV6-6 and TRBJ1-1, with no clear D. V dropped 4 bases and J dropped 1 base, with 10 bases sitting between them. There are 14 residues in the CDR3. Germline values: CDR1 MNHNY, CDR2 SVGAGI (reference sequence).